This entry lists 14 T cell receptor beta chains sequenced from one sample in a study of T cell repertoires in cytomegalovirus infection. A single record per CDR3 protein comes from TCRdb applying MiXCR to the reads. The sample includes a few hundred thousand distinct CDR3 sequences, roughly 13% of them seen just once. The sequenced material came from PBMCs. The receptors shown here come from a human donor in good health (CMV status not recorded). Some clones in this sample may be carry-over from other donors' samples.

With regard to this clonotype: A much larger clonotype is one base distant, so this may be a read error. The CDR3 does not end in the conserved phenylalanine or tryptophan, so this is likely a read error. CDR3 region: CASRPGNVYNEQFL. CDR3 nucleotides: TGTGCCAGCAGGCCCGGAAATGTTTACAATGAGCAGTTCCTC. This sequence joins TRBV6-6 and TRBJ2-1; D ambiguous. This CDR3 region has 14 residues. The germline V and J ends were trimmed by 6 bases and 4 bases, with 13 bases remaining between them. The germline CDR1 and CDR2 sequences are MNHNY and SVGAGI (reference sequence).

The V gene is TRBV19, the J gene TRBJ2-7, with 10 bases fitting TRBD1. With 9 bases clipped from V and 2 bases from J, the junction kept 10 bases outside the gene matches. Germline V CDR1 and CDR2: LNHDA, SQIVND (reference sequence). This CDR3 is built from 15 residues. The CDR3 bases are TGTGCCAGCAAGTATGGGGGACAGGGGACCTACGAGCAGTACTTC. Its translation is CASKYGGQGTYEQYF.

This clonotype was picked up many times. The chain joins TRBV7-2 to TRBJ1-4, with 10 bases aligning to TRBD1. The germline V gene encodes CDR1 SGHTA and CDR2 FQGNSA. Trimming cost V 4 bases and J 8 bases; bases outside gene matches: 7. The CDR3 contains 15 residues. For the CDR3, the DNA is TGTGCCAGCAGCTCCCGCGGGACAGGGGAAGAAAAACTGTTTTTT. It is translated as CASSSRGTGEEKLFF.

This clonotype was found a few times. Here the CDR3 DNA reads TGTGCCAGCAGTTATGGGACTGGCTACACCTTC. This gives the protein CASSYGTGYTF. The chain links TRBV6-2 or TRBV6-3 to TRBJ1-2; TRBD1 might be the D (5 bases). The V gene's germline CDR1 is MNHEY and CDR2 SVGEGT. V was clipped by 3 bases and J by 7 bases, with 6 bases between them. The CDR3 is 11 residues long.

This clonotype showed up many times. The chain employs TRBV12-3 or TRBV12-4 and TRBJ1-5, with D possibly matching TRBD1 (6 bases). This CDR3 has 17 residues. The V and J ends lost 7 bases and 6 bases respectively, with 25 bases between them. CDR3 nucleotides: TGTGCCAGCAACCAAGCCCTAAGCGGGGGGGCAGGTCAGCCCCAGCATTTT. Its protein product is CASNQALSGGAGQPQHF.

The gene calls are TRBV20-1 and TRBJ2-5; D is possibly TRBD2 (6 bases). CDR1 is DFQATT, CDR2 SNEGSKA, per germline (reference sequence). This CDR3 comprises 15 residues. Trimming removed 6 bases from V and 5 bases from J, with 22 bases in between. In DNA, the CDR3 is TGCAGTGCAAGGGGAGTGGGACTCCGGGGGGAGACCCAGTACTTC. Its protein is CSARGVGLRGETQYF.

In its sample, this clonotype was seen many times. CDR3 residues: CASSLAPAGNGYEQYF. Written as DNA, the CDR3 is TGTGCCAGCAGCTTAGCGCCTGCAGGGAATGGCTACGAGCAGTACTTC. The rearrangement uses TRBV7-2 and TRBJ2-7; a possible D gene is TRBD1 (5 bases). The length of the CDR3 is 16 residues. CDR1 is SGHTA, CDR2 FQGNSA, per germline. The germline V and J ends were trimmed by 0 bases and 3 bases, with 15 bases remaining between them.

DNA for the CDR3: TGCGCCAGCAGACTGACGATCGGCAATCAGCCCCAGCATTTT. Amino acids: CASRLTIGNQPQHF. The genes are TRBV5-1 and TRBJ1-5; no clear D. Trimming shortened V by 5 bases and J by 2 bases, and 11 bases separated the two germline ends. Germline V gene data show CDR1 as SGHRS and CDR2 as YFSETQ. CDR3 size: 14 residues.

Notes on this clonotype: Sequence at one end of the junction differs from germline and may be a read error. V gene TRBV6-2 or TRBV6-3 combines with J gene TRBJ2-1; D is unclear. CDR3 length: 11 amino acids. Per germline, CDR1 MNHEY and CDR2 SVGEGT. The CDR3 DNA is TGTGCCAGCAGAGACGGACCTCAAGGAATCTTC. This translates into CASRDGPQGIF.

This clonotype was observed at least ten times. The genes are TRBV7-6 and TRBJ1-5; possibly TRBD1 for D (6 bases). Germline V gene sequence: CDR1 SGHVS, CDR2 FNYEAQ. The V and J ends lost 4 bases and 5 bases respectively, with 12 bases between them. The CDR3 is made up of 14 amino acids. In nucleotides, the CDR3 is TGTGCCAGCAGCTCCTCGGGGGGCGATCAGCCCCAGCATTTT. This translates into CASSSSGGDQPQHF.

This clonotype occurred a few times. The chain combines TRBV7-3 with TRBJ2-7; tentative D call: TRBD1 (5 bases). The V and J ends lost 1 base and 6 bases respectively, with 13 bases between them. Germline V gene data show CDR1 as SGHTA and CDR2 as FQGTGA. The CDR3 contains 14 residues. The CDR3 DNA reads TGTGCCAGCAGCTTAAGTCAGGGCGATGGCGAGCAGTACTTC. Encoded protein: CASSLSQGDGEQYF. The full variable domain, its missing parts supplied by reference TRBV7-3 and TRBJ2-7, is GAGVSQTPSNKVTEKGKYVELRCDPISGHTALYWYRQSLGQGPEFLIYFQGTGAADDSGLPNDRFFAVRPEGSVSTLKIQRTERGDSAVYLCASSLSQGDGEQYFGPGTRLTVT.

This clonotype was recorded at least ten times. The CDR3 here is CASRQNSGTSRTSYNEQFF. DNA of the CDR3: TGTGCCAGCAGACAAAACTCCGGGACTAGCAGAACCTCCTACAATGAGCAGTTCTTC. The chain uses TRBV12-3 or TRBV12-4 and TRBJ2-1, with 9 bases lining up with TRBD2. The J segment lost 0 bases and the V segment lost 6 bases, leaving 15 bases of the junction unmatched. The CDR3 totals 19 residues.

This clonotype was observed a handful of times. V usage is TRBV5-6 and J usage is TRBJ1-3; perhaps TRBD1 as D (6 bases). The CDR3 spans 15 residues. Per the germline V gene, CDR1 is SGHDT and CDR2 is YYEEEE. Trimming took off 2 bases at V and 0 bases at J, with 9 bases between the two ends. The CDR3 DNA sequence: TGTGCCAGCAGCTTCAGGGGCAGCTCTGGAAACACCATATATTTT. This sequence encodes CASSFRGSSGNTIYF.

This clonotype came up a few times. V usage is TRBV20-1 and J usage is TRBJ2-7, with TRBD2 matching over 9 bases. CDR1 and CDR2 (germline): DFQATT, SNEGSKA (reference sequence). The V and J ends lost 5 bases and 4 bases, in that order; junction bases with no gene match: 3. The CDR3 loop spans 12 amino acids. The CDR3 DNA reads TGCAGTGCTGATCTAGCGGGGTACGAGCAGTACTTC. The encoded protein is CSADLAGYEQYF.